These T cell receptor beta chains were read from a single sample in a study of blood T cell repertoires in COVID-19. Sequencing was performed with immunoSEQ multiplex PCR; in TCRdb, only in-frame clones are kept and a portion is missing. This table holds some 40,000 clones, about 80% found once. The sample was peripheral blood. These receptors were obtained from a man over 45 with active or convalescent COVID-19. The CDR3 runs from the conserved cysteine through the conserved F or W. D genes are given only for firm matches. For some rows the clone size is stated as once, few or many, or as a class when expanded; others skip it.

D,size,J,V,DNA,CDR3
-,-,TRBJ1-2,TRBV3-1/TRBV3-2,TGTGCCAGCAGCCAAGTAAGGGGAGGGAGGTATGGCTACACCTTC,CASSQVRGGRYGYTF
-,-,TRBJ1-3,TRBV14,TGTGCCAGCAGCCAAGACAGACTCTCTGGAAACACCATATATTTT,CASSQDRLSGNTIYF
-,few,TRBJ1-6,TRBV6-1,TGTGCCAGCAGTGAACAATCGCGGGGCTCCTATAATTCACCCCTCCACTTT,CASSEQSRGSYNSPLHF
TRBD2,few,TRBJ2-7,TRBV10-3,TGTGCCATCAGTGAGGAGGTAGCGGGGCTCTACGAGCAGTACTTC,CAISEEVAGLYEQYF
-,-,TRBJ2-7,TRBV29-1,TGCAGCGTGGCAGGGGCGAGCTACGAGCAGTACTTC,CSVAGASYEQYF
TRBD1,once,TRBJ1-1,TRBV19,TGTGCCAGCTGCAGGGGGCGCAGGGACACTGAAGCTTTCTTT,CASCRGRRDTEAFF
-,-,TRBJ1-2,TRBV4-1,TGCGCCAGCAGCCAAGATCACGGCAGGGTCAATGGCTACACCTTC,CASSQDHGRVNGYTF
TRBD1,-,TRBJ2-7,TRBV11-2,TGTGCCAGCAGCTCGGCGGGACAGGGGAAGTACGAGCAGTACTTC,CASSSAGQGKYEQYF
TRBD2,-,TRBJ2-3,TRBV27,TGTGCCAGCAGTTACCGACTAGCGGGGGGCCGGGATACGCAGTATTTT,CASSYRLAGGRDTQYF
TRBD2,-,TRBJ2-3,TRBV30,TGTGCCTGGAGTGTACTAGCGGGGGAGACAGATACGCAGTATTTT,CAWSVLAGETDTQYF
TRBD1,-,TRBJ1-2,TRBV27,TGTGCCAGCAGTTTACCCCTGACAGGGCATGGCTACACCTTC,CASSLPLTGHGYTF
TRBD2,-,TRBJ2-3,TRBV3-1/TRBV3-2,TGTGCCAGCAGCCACGGGACTAGCGGGGGTGGGGATACGCAGTATTTT,CASSHGTSGGGDTQYF
-,-,TRBJ1-5,TRBV6-2/TRBV6-3,TGTGCCAGCAGTCGGGACACCCAGACCCAGCATTTT,CASSRDTQTQHF
TRBD1,-,TRBJ1-2,TRBV19,TGTGCCAGTAGTCCGATCCCGGACAGGGAATATGGCTACACCTTC,CASSPIPDREYGYTF
TRBD2,-,TRBJ2-5,TRBV12-5,TGTGCTAGTGGTTCCCCCGGGGGGTTCGAGACCCAGTACTTC,CASGSPGGFETQYF
-,-,TRBJ2-3,TRBV21-1,TGTGCCAGCAGCGAAGACAGGGGCTCCGGCACAGATACGCAGTATTTT,CASSEDRGSGTDTQYF
TRBD1,-,TRBJ1-5,TRBV7-2,TGTGCCAGCAGCTTCGGACAGGGGCATCAGCCCCAGCATTTT,CASSFGQGHQPQHF
TRBD2,-,TRBJ2-1,TRBV5-5,TGTGCCAGCAGCTACGCTTTAGCGGGGGGTGCAGTATTTTCCTACAATGAGCAGTTCTTC,CASSYALAGGAVFSYNEQFF
TRBD1,-,TRBJ2-7,TRBV27,TGTGCCAGCAGTTCCGGGACAGGTAGCTCCTACGAGCAGTACTTC,CASSSGTGSSYEQYF
-,-,TRBJ1-2,TRBV6-5,TGTGCCAGCAGCCCCGTGGGGGGTTATGGATATGGCTACACCTTC,CASSPVGGYGYGYTF
-,-,TRBJ1-1,TRBV20-1,TGCAGTGCCCCCAGGAACACTGAAGCTTTCTTT,CSAPRNTEAFF
-,-,TRBJ2-7,TRBV5-5,TGTGCCAGCAGTTCGACTCTCTACGAGCAGTACTTC,CASSSTLYEQYF